This T cell receptor beta chain was obtained from a study of T cells after yellow fever vaccination. Whole-study results and caveats: Weaker in magnitude, the secondary response showed a faster peak on day 5 versus 15. The study noted that FACS-sorted repertoires could contain abundant clonotypes contaminating from the bulk population. Boosting was followed by the reappearance of most primary-vaccination clones (roughly 96% CD4, 85% to 90% CD8).

A remark on this clonotype: Antigen specificity is unknown.

The CDR3 has 13 residues. Per germline, CDR1 SEHNR and CDR2 FQNEAQ (reference sequence). The ends were cut back, 3 bases at V and 4 bases at J, with 9 bases in the middle. The study made its TCR cDNA through 5'RACE template switching. That step introduced a universal primer site along with UMIs. One entry per CDR3 protein results from TCRdb running MiXCR on the 5' RACE reads. The sample yields under 400,000 distinct CDR3 sequences, around a tenth seen once. The chain is built from TRBV7-9 and TRBJ1-1; D gene ambiguous. This sample comprised PBMCs, obtained on the day of the first yellow fever vaccination. The TCR was taken from a man between 18 and 35 years old who received the YFV17D yellow fever vaccine. The DNA of the CDR3 is TGTGCCAGCAGCTTCCCCGACCGCACTGAAGCTTTCTTT. This translates into CASSFPDRTEAFF.